This T cell receptor beta chain was retrieved from a study of cytomegalovirus exposure and HLA in healthy donors. Sequencing used immunoSEQ multiplex PCR; TCRdb keeps in-frame clones, though not all of them. The profile shows roughly 250,000 clones, around 89% of them singletons. Per germline, CDR1 MDHEN and CDR2 SYDVKM. The CDR3 consists of 15 residues. The V end lost 3 bases, the J end lost 6 bases, and 16 bases lay between the germline ends. The clonotype originates from a woman between 18 and 29 years old in good health and CMV-seronegative. Sequencing input: PBMCs. The J gene is TRBJ2-3, the V gene TRBV28; the D gene is possibly TRBD2 (7 bases). CDR3 protein: CASSFGGPLGDTQYF. CDR3 in DNA: TGTGCCAGCAGTTTCGGGGGGCCCCTCGGGGATACGCAGTATTTT.